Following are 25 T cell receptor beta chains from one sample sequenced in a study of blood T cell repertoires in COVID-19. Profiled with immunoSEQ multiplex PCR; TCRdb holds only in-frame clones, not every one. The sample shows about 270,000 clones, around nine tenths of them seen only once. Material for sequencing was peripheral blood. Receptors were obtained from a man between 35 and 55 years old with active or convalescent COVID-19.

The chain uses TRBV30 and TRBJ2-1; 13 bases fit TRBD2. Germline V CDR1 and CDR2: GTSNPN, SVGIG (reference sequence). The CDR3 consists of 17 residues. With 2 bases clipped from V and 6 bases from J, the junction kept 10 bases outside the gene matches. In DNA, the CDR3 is TGTGCCTGGAGTCAAGCCCCGACTAGCGGGAGGCGCAATGAGCAGTTCTTC. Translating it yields CAWSQAPTSGRRNEQFF.

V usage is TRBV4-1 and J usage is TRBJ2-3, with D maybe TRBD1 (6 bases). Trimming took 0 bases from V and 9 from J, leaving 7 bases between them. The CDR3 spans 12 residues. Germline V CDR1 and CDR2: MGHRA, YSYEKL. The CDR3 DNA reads TGCGCCAGCAGCCAAGATGGACAGACGCAGTATTTT. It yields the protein CASSQDGQTQYF.

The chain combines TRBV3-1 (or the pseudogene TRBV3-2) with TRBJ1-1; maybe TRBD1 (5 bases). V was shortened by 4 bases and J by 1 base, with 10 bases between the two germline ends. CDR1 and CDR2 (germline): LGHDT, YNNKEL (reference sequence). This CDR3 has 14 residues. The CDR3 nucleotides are TGTGCCAGCAGCCTCAGCCAGGGGAACACTGAAGCTTTCTTT. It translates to CASSLSQGNTEAFF.

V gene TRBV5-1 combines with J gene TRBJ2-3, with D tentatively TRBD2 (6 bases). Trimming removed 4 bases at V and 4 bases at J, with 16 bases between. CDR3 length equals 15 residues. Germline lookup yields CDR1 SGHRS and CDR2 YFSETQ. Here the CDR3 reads CASSGGIPVPDTQYF. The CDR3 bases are TGCGCCAGCAGCGGAGGGATCCCGGTCCCAGATACGCAGTATTTT.

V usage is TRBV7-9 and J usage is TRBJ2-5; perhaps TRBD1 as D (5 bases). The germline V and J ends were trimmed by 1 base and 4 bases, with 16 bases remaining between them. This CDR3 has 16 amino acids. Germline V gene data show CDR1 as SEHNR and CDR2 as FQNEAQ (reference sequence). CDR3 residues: CASSLEGRPSPETQYF. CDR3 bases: TGTGCCAGCAGCTTAGAGGGGCGACCGTCTCCAGAGACCCAGTACTTC.

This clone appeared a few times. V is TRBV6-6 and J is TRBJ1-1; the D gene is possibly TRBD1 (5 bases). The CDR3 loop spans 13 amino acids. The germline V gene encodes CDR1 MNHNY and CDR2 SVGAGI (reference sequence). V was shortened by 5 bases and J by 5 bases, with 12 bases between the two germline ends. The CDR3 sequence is CASSPAGTTEAFF. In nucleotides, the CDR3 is TGTGCCAGCAGTCCTGCAGGGACTACTGAAGCTTTCTTT.

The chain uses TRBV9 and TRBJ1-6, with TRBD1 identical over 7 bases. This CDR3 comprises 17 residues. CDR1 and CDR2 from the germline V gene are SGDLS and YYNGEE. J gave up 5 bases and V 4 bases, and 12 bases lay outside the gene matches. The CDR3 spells CASSPRQGPRDNSPLHF. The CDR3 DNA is TGTGCCAGCAGCCCAAGACAGGGCCCACGGGATAATTCACCCCTCCACTTT.

The DNA of the CDR3 is TGTGCCAGCAGTGAGGACAGAACAGATACGCAGTATTTT. Translated: CASSEDRTDTQYF. The gene calls are TRBV6-1 and TRBJ2-3, with D possibly TRBD1 on 6 matching bases. Trimming stripped 3 bases from V and 3 bases from J, with 7 bases between. The germline V gene encodes CDR1 MNHNS and CDR2 SASEGT. The CDR3 is 13 residues long.

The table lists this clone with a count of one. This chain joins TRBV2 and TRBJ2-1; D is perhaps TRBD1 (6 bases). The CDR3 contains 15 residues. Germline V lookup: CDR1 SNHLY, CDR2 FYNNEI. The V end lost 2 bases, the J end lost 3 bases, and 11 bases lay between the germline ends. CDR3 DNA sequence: TGTGCCAGCAGTGAAACAGGGTGGGGCTACAATGAGCAGTTCTTC. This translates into CASSETGWGYNEQFF.

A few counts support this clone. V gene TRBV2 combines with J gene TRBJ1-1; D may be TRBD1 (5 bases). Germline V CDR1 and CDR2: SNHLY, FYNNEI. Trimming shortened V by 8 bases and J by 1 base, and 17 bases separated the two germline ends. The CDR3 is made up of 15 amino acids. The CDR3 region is CASDFNPTANTEAFF. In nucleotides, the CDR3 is TGTGCCAGCGACTTTAATCCGACAGCGAACACTGAAGCTTTCTTT.

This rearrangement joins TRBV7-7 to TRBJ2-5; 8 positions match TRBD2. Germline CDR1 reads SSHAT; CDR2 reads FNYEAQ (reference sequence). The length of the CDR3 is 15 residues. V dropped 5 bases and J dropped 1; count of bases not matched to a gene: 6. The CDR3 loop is CASSPGGAVQETQYF. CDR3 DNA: TGTGCCAGCAGCCCGGGGGGGGCCGTCCAAGAGACCCAGTACTTC.

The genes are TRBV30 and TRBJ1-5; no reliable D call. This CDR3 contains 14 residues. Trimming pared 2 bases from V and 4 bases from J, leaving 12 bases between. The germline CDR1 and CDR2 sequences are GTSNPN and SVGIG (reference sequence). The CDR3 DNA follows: TGTGCCTGGAGTCATGGAGGGATAAATCAGCCCCAGCATTTT. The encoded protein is CAWSHGGINQPQHF.

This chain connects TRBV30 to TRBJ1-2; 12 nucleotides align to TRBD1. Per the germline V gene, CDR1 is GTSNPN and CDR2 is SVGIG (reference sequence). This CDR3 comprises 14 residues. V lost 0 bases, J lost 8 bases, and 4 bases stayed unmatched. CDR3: CAWSVGQGAGGYTF. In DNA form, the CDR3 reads TGTGCCTGGAGTGTGGGACAGGGGGCTGGCGGCTACACCTTC.

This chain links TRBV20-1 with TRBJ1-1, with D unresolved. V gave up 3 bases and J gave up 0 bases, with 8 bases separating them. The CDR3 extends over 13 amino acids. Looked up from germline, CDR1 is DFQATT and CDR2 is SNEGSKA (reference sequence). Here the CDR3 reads CSASGPLNTEAFF. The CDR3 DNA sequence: TGCAGTGCTAGTGGGCCCTTGAACACTGAAGCTTTCTTT.

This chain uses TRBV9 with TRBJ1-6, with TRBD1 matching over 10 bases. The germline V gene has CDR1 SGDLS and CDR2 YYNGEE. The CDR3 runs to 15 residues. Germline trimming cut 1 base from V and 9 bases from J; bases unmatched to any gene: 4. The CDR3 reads CASSVSGQGISPLHF. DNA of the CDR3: TGTGCCAGCAGCGTATCGGGACAGGGGATTTCACCCCTCCACTTT.

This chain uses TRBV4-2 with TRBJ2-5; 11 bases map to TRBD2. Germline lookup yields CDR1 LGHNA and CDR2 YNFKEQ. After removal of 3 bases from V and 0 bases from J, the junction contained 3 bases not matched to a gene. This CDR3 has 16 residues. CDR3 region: CASSQGLAANQETQYF. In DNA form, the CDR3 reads TGTGCCAGCAGCCAGGGACTAGCGGCAAACCAAGAGACCCAGTACTTC.

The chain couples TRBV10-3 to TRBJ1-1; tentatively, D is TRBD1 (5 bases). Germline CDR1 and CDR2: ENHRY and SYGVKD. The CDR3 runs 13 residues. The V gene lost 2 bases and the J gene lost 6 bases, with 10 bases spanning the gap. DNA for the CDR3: TGTGCCATCAGTGAGAGCGACAGCTCTGAAGCTTTCTTT. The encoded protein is CAISESDSSEAFF.

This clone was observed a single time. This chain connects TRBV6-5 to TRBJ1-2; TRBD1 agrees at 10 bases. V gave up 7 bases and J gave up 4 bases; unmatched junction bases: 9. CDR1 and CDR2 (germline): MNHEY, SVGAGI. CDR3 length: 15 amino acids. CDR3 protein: CASTRVRTGGYGYTF. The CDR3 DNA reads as TGTGCCAGCACCCGCGTGAGGACAGGGGGCTATGGCTACACCTTC.

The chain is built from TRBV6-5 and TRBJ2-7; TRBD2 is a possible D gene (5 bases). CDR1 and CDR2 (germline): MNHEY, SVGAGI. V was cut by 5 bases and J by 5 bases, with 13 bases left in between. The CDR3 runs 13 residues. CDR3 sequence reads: CASSRGSSNEQYF. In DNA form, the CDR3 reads TGTGCCAGCAGTCGGGGAAGTTCGAACGAGCAGTACTTC.

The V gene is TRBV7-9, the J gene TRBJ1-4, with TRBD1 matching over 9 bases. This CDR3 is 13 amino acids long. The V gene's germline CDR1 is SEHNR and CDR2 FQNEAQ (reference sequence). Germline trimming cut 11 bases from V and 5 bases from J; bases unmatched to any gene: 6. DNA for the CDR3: TGTGCCGGAAAGACAGGGGGAAATGAAAAACTGTTTTTT. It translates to CAGKTGGNEKLFF.

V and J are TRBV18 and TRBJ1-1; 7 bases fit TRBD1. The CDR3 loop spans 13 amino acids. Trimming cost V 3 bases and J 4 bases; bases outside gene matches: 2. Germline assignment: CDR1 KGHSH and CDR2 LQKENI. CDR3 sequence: CASSPGQFTEAFF. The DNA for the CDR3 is TGTGCCAGCTCACCGGGACAGTTCACTGAAGCTTTCTTT.

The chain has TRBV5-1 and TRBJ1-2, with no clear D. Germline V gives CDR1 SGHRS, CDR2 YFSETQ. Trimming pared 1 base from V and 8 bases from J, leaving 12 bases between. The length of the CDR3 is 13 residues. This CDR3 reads CASSLLDFNGYTF. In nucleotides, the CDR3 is TGCGCCAGCAGCTTGCTGGACTTCAACGGCTACACCTTC.

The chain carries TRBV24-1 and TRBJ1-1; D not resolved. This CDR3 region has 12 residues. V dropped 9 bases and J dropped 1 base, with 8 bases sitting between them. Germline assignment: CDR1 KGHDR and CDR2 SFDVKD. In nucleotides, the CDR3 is TGTGCCACCCAGAATCCGAACACTGAAGCTTTCTTT. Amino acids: CATQNPNTEAFF.

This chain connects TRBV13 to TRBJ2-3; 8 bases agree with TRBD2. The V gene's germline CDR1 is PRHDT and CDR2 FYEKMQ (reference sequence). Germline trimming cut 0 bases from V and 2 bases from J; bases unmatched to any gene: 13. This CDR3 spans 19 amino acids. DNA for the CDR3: TGTGCCAGCAGCTTAGGTCCCTTTCGGACTAGCCGGTTCACAGATACGCAGTATTTT. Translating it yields CASSLGPFRTSRFTDTQYF.

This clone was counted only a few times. The CDR3 loop reads CASKEGYGSSPLHF. CDR3 coding DNA: TGTGCCAGCAAGGAAGGGTACGGGAGTTCACCCCTCCACTTT. The rearrangement joins TRBV6-5 to TRBJ1-6; D is ambiguous. V dropped 7 bases and J dropped 9 bases, with 16 bases sitting between them. Germline CDR1 is MNHEY and CDR2 is SVGAGI. The CDR3 spans 14 residues.